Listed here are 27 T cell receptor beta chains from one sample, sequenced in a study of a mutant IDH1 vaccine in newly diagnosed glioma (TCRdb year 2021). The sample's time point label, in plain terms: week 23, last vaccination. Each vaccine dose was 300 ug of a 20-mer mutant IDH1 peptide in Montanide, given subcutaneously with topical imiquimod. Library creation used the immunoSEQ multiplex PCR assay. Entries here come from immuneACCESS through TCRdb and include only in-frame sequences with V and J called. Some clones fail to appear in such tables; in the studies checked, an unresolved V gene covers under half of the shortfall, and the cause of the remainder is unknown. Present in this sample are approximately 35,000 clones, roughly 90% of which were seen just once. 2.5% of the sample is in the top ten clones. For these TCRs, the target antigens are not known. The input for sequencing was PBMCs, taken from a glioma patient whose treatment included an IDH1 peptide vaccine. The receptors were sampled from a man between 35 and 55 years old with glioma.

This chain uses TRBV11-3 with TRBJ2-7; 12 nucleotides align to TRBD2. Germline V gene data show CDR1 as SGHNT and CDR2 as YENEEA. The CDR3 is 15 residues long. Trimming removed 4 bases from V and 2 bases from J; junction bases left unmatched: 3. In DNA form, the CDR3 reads TGTGCCAGCAGCTCGACTAGCGGGGGAACCTACGAGCAGTACTTC. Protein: CASSSTSGGTYEQYF.

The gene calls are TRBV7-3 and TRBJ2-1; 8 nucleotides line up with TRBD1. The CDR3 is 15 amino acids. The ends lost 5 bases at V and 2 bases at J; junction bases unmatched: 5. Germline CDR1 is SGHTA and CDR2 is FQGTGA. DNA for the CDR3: TGTGCCAGCAGCCAAGGACAGGGCCCCTACAATGAGCAGTTCTTC. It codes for CASSQGQGPYNEQFF.

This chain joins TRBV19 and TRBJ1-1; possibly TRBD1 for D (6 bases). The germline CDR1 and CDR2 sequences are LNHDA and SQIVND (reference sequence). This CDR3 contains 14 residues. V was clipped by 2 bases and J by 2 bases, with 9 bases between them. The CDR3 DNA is TGTGCCAGTAGTATAAGGGGGACCAACACTGAAGCTTTCTTT. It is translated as CASSIRGTNTEAFF. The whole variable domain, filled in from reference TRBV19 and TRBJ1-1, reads DGGITQSPKYLFRKEGQNVTLSCEQNLNHDAMYWYRQDPGQGLRLIYYSQIVNDFQKGDIAEGYSVSREKKESFPLTVTSAQKNPTAFYLCASSIRGTNTEAFFGQGTRLTVV.

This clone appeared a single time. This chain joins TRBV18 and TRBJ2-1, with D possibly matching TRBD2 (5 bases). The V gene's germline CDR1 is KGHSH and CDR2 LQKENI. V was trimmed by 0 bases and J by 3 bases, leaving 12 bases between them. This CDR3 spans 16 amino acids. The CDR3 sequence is CASSPPPEDYYNEQFF. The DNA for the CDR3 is TGTGCCAGCTCACCACCGCCGGAGGATTACTACAATGAGCAGTTCTTC.

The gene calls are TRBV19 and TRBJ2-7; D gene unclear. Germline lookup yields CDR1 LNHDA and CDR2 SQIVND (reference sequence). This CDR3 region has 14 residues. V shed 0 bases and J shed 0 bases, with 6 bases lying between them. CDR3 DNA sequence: TGTGCCAGTAGTATAGATTCAGTCTCCTACGAGCAGTACTTC. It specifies CASSIDSVSYEQYF.

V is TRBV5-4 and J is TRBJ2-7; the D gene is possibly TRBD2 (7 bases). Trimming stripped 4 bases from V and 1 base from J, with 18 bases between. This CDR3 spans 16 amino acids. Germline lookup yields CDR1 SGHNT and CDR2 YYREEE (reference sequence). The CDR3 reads CASSTGARGPSYEQYV. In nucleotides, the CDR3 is TGTGCCAGCAGCACTGGGGCGCGGGGGCCGTCCTACGAGCAGTACGTC.

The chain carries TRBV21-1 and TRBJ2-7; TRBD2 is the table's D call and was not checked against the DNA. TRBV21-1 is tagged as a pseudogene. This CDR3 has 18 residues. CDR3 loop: CASSNPPGLAGGPAEQYF. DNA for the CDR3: TGTGCCAGCAGCAACCCCCCGGGACTAGCGGGAGGGCCGGCCGAGCAGTACTTC.

DNA of the CDR3: TGTGCCACAACGGACAGGGGAGAAAACGAGCAGTACTTC. It specifies CATTDRGENEQYF. The rearrangement joins TRBV10-3 to TRBJ2-7; 9 nucleotides line up with TRBD1. This CDR3 has 13 residues. V was pared by 10 bases and J by 5 bases, with 9 bases of the junction left unmatched. Per the germline V gene, CDR1 is ENHRY and CDR2 is SYGVKD.

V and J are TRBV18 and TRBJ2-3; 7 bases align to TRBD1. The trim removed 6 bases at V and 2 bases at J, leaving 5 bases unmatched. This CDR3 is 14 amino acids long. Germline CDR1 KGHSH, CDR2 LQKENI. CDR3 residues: CASSLGQYTDTQYF. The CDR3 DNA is TGTGCCAGCTCGTTGGGACAGTACACAGATACGCAGTATTTT.

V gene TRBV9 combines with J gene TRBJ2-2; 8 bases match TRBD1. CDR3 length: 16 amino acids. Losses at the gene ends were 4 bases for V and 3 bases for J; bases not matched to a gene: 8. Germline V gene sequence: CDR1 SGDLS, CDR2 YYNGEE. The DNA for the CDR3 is TGTGCCAGCAGCACCTCCGGGACAGGAGACACCGGGGAGCTGTTTTTT. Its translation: CASSTSGTGDTGELFF.

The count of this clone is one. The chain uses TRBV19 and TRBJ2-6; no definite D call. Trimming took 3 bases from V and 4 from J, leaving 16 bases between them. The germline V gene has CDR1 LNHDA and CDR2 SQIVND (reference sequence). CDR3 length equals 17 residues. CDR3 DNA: TGTGCCAGTAGTATCGGTTCAAGGGCGACAGGGGCCAACGTCCTGACTTTC. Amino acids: CASSIGSRATGANVLTF.

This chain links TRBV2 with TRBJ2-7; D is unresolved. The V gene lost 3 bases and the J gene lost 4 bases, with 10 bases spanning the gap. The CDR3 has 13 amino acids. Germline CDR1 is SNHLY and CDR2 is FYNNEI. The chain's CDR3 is CASSDRQIYEQYF. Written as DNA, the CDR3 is TGTGCCAGCAGTGATCGTCAGATATACGAGCAGTACTTC. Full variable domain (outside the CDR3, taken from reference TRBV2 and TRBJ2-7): EPEVTQTPSHQVTQMGQEVILRCVPISNHLYFYWYRQILGQKVEFLVSFYNNEISEKSEIFDDQFSVERPDGSNFTLKIRSTKLEDSAMYFCASSDRQIYEQYFGPGTRLTVT.

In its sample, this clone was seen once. The CDR3: CASSPGAGVTEAFF. CDR3 in DNA: TGTGCCAGCTCCCCGGGGGCCGGGGTCACTGAAGCTTTCTTT. The chain joins TRBV18 to TRBJ1-1; possible D gene TRBD1, 6 bases. V was clipped by 6 bases and J by 4 bases, with 15 bases between them. The CDR3 has 14 amino acids. CDR1 and CDR2 from the germline V gene are KGHSH and LQKENI.

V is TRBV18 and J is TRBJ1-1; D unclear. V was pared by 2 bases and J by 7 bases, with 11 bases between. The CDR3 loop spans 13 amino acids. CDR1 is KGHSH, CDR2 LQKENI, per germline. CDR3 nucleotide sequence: TGTGCCAGCTCACCATGGACCGCCATTGAAGCTTTCTTT. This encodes CASSPWTAIEAFF. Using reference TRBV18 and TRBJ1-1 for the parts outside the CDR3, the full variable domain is NAGVMQNPRHLVRRRGQEARLRCSPMKGHSHVYWYRQLPEEGLKFMVYLQKENIIDESGMPKERFSAEFPKEGPSILRIQQVVRGDSAAYFCASSPWTAIEAFFGQGTRLTVV.

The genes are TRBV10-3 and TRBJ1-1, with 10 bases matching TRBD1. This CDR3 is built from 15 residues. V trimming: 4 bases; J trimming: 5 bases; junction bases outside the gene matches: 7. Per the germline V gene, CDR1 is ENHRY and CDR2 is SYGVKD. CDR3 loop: CAISGEPGQGTEAFF. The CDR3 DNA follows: TGTGCCATCAGTGGCGAACCGGGACAGGGGACTGAAGCTTTCTTT.

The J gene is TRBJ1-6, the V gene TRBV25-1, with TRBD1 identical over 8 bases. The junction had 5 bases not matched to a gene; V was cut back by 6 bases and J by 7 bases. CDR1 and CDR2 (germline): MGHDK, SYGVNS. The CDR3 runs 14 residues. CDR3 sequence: CASSRQGTNSPLHF. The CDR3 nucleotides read TGTGCCAGCAGCCGACAGGGGACGAATTCACCCCTCCACTTT.

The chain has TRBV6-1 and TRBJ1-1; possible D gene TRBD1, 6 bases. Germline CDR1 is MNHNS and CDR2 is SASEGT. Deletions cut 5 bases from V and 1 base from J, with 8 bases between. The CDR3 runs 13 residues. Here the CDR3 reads CASSWTENTEAFF. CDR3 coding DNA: TGTGCCAGCAGTTGGACAGAGAACACTGAAGCTTTCTTT.

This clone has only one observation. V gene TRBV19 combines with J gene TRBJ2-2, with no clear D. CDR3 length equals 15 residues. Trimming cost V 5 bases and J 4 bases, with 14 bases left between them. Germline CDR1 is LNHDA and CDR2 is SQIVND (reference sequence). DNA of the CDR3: TGTGCCAGTAGTTCACCCCCTATGGGCACCGGGGAGCTGTTTTTT. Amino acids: CASSSPPMGTGELFF. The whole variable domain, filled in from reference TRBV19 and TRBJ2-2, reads DGGITQSPKYLFRKEGQNVTLSCEQNLNHDAMYWYRQDPGQGLRLIYYSQIVNDFQKGDIAEGYSVSREKKESFPLTVTSAQKNPTAFYLCASSSPPMGTGELFFGEGSRLTVL.

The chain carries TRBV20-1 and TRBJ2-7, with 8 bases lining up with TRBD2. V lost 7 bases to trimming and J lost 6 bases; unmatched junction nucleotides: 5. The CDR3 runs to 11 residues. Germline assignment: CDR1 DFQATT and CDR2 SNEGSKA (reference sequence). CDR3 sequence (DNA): TGCAGTGTCGAGCGGGAGCGCGAGCAGTACTTC. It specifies CSVEREREQYF.

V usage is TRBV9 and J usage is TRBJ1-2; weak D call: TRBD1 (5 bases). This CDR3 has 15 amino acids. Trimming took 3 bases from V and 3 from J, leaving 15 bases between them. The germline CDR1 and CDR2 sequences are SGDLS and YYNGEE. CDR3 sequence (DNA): TGTGCCAGCAGCGCCGACCCGGGGCAGGACTATGGCTACACCTTC. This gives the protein CASSADPGQDYGYTF. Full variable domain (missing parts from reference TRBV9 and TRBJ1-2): DSGVTQTPKHLITATGQRVTLRCSPRSGDLSVYWYQQSLDQGLQFLIQYYNGEERAKGNILERFSAQQFPDLHSELNLSSLELGDSALYFCASSADPGQDYGYTFGSGTRLTVV.

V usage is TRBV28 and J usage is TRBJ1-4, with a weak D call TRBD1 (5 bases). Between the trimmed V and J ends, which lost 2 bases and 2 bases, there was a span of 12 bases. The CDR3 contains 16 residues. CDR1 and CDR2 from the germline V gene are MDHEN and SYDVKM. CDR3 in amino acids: CASSLVMGLTNEKLFF. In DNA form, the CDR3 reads TGTGCCAGCAGTTTAGTTATGGGGCTGACTAATGAAAAACTGTTTTTT.

The CDR3 reads CASSSWLAATGELFF. CDR3 nucleotide sequence: TGTGCCAGCAGCTCGTGGCTAGCGGCCACCGGGGAGCTGTTTTTT. The chain is built from TRBV7-3 and TRBJ2-2; 7 bases fit TRBD2. The germline gives CDR1 SGHTA, CDR2 FQGTGA. CDR3 length: 15 residues. The ends lost 4 bases at V and 4 bases at J; junction bases unmatched: 6.

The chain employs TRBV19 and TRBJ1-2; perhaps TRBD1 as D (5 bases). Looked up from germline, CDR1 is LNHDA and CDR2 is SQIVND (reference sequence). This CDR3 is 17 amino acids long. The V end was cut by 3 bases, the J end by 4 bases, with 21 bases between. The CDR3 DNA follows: TGTGCCAGTAGTATCTCGAGGTCCGCAGGGACCTCCTATGGCTACACCTTC. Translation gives CASSISRSAGTSYGYTF.

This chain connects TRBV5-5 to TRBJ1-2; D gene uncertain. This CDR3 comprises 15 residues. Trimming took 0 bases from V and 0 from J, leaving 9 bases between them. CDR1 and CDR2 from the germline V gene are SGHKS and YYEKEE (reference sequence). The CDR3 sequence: CASSLGPSPNYGYTF. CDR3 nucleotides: TGTGCCAGCAGCTTGGGACCGAGTCCTAACTATGGCTACACCTTC.

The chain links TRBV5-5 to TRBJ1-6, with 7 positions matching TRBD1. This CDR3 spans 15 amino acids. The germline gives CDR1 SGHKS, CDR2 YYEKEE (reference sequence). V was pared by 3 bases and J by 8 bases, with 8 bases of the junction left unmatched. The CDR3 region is CASSSRGTEYSPLHF. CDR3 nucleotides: TGTGCCAGCAGCTCTCGGGGGACAGAATATTCACCCCTCCACTTT.

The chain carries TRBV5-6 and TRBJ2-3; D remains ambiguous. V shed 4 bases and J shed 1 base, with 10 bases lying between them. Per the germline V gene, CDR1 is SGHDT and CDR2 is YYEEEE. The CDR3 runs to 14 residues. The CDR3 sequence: CASSPDGRTDTQYF. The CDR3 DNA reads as TGTGCCAGCAGCCCGGACGGACGCACAGATACGCAGTATTTT.

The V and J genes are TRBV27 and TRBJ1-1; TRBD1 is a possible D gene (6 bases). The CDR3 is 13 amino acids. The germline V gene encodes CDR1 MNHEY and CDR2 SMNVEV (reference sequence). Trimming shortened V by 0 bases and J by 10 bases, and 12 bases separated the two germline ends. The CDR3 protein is CASSLSWGPPAFF. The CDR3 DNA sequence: TGTGCCAGCAGTTTATCGTGGGGGCCTCCAGCTTTCTTT.